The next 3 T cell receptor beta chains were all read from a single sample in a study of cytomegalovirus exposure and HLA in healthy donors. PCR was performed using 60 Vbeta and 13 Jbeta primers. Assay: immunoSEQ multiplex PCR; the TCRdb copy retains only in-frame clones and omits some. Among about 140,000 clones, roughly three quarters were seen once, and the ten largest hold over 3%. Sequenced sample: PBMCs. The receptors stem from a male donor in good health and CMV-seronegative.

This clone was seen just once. The CDR3 nucleotides are TGTGCCAGCAGCCAGCCAGGGGAGCAGCCCCAGCATTTT. Translation gives CASSQPGEQPQHF. V is TRBV11-2 and J is TRBJ1-5; the D gene is possibly TRBD1 (6 bases). Germline CDR1 SGHAT, CDR2 FQNNGV. Trimming took 5 bases from V and 7 from J, leaving 12 bases between them. CDR3 length: 13 residues.

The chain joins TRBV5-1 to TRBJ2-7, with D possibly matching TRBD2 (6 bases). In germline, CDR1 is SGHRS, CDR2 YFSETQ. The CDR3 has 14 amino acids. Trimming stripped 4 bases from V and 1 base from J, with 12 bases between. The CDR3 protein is CASSPWEESYEQYF. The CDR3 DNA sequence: TGCGCCAGCAGCCCATGGGAGGAGTCCTACGAGCAGTACTTC.

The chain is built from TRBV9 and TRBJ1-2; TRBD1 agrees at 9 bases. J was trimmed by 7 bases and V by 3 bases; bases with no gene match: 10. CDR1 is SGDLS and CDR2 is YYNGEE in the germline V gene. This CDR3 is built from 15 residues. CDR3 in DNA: TGTGCCAGCAGCGGATTCCGGGACAGGGCTGGTGGCTACACCTTC. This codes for CASSGFRDRAGGYTF.